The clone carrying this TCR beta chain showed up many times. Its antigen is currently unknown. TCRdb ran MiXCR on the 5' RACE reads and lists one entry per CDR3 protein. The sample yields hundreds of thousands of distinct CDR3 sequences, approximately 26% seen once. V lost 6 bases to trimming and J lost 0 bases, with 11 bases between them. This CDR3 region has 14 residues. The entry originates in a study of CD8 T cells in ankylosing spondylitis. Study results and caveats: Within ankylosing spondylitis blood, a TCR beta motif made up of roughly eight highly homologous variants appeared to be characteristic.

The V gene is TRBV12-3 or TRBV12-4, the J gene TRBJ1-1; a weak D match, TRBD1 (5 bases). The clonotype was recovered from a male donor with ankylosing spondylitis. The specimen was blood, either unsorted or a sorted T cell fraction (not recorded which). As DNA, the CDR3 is TGTGCCAGCAGCGGGGGGAGGTTGAACACTGAAGCTTTCTTT. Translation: CASSGGRLNTEAFF.